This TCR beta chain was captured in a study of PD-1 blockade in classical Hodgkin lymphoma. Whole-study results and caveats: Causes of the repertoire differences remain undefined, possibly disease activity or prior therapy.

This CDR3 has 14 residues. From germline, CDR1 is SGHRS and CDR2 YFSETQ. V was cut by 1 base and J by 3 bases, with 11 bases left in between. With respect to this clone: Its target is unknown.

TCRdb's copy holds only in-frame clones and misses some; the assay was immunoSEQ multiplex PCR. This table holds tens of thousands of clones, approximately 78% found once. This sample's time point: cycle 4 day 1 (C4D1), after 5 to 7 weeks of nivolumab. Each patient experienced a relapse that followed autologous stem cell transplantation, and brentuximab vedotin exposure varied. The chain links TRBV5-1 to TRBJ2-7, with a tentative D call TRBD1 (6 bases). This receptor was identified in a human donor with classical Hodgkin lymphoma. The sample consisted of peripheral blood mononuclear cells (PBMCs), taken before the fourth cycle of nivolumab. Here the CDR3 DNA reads TGCGCCAGCAGCTTGTATGGACAGAGCTACGAGCAGTACTTC. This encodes CASSLYGQSYEQYF. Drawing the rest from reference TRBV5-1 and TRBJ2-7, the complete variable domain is KAGVTQTPRYLIKTRGQQVTLSCSPISGHRSVSWYQQTPGQGLQFLFEYFSETQRNKGNFPGRFSGRQFSNSRSEMNVSTLELGDSALYLCASSLYGQSYEQYFGPGTRLTVT.